This T cell receptor (beta chain) is from a study of blood T cell repertoires in COVID-19 (dated by TCRdb to about 2020). In terms of the full investigation: Samples covering the acute and convalescent phases of COVID-19 were provided by collaborators in the United States, Italy and Spain. Deeply sampled blood TCRbeta repertoires from subjects exposed to, actively infected with, or recovered from COVID-19 were included in the dataset. The samples were drawn from the first 160 participants of the ongoing ImmuneRACE study and from roughly 1,300 subjects provided by 6 global collaborators. Where HLA class I and class II types were available, the types were taken from metadata supplied by the sample provider, not from assay-based typing. The sample metadata nearly always contained a de-identified subject ID, COVID-19 status, age in years and sex. The prospective study material was composed of cDNA or gDNA derived from T cells, B-cell-depleted T cells, or PBMCs. The repertoires were released in a freely available public database meant as a resource for research on the immune response to SARS-CoV-2. Here is what the overall study found, with its caveats: The amount of clinical and demographic metadata varied by source and participant and was provided uncurated.

A note on this clone: Its antigen is not yet known. Base qualities are not at hand, and no much larger clone is one base apart.

After removal of 6 bases from V and 3 bases from J, the junction retains 6 bases not matched to a gene. The germline V gene specifies LGHNT as CDR1 and FRNRAP as CDR2. The CDR3 has 15 amino acids, counting the end cysteine and phenylalanine. The read is trimmed to its CDR3 DNA, 45 bases read in frame from base 1. The collaborating institutions used their own protocols to collect whole blood in K2EDTA tubes. For TCRbeta analysis, collaborators shipped samples in one of three forms: frozen whole blood, isolated PBMCs, or DNA extracted from either of those sample types. TCRbeta CDR3 regions were amplified from genomic DNA using the immunoSEQ Assay, a bias-controlled multiplex PCR. From the authors' description of their analysis: The number of nucleated cells in each sample was estimated by amplification of reference gene primers within the assay. To quantify the absolute abundance of each unique TCRbeta CDR3 rearrangement, sequence reads were collapsed and filtered. For each sample, productive Simpson clonality was calculated by taking the square root of Simpson's diversity index across productive rearrangements. The clones in this table, taken by TCRdb from immuneACCESS, are in-frame only. Not every clone is retained; where verified, under half of the shortfall comes from an unresolved V gene, and the cause of the rest is unknown. V and J calls and clone size are those listed in that table; D and trimming were worked out from the DNA. In this sample the table shows over 100,000 clones, 85% to 90% of which occur a single time. 4.5% to 5.5% of the sample lies in the top ten.

This clonotype originated in a human donor in a cohort sampled during active COVID-19. What was sequenced was peripheral blood. The chain couples TRBV12-5 to TRBJ2-4, with 9 bases aligning to TRBD1. For the CDR3, the sequence is CASGPGQGSKNIQYF. The DNA is TGTGCTAGTGGACCGGGACAGGGTAGCAAAAACATTCAGTACTTC.